This is a list of T cell receptor beta chains from one sample in a study of T cells after yellow fever vaccination. In TCRdb, the 5' RACE reads were re-called with MiXCR into one record per CDR3 protein. The profile shows 160,000 or so distinct CDR3 sequences, 5.5% to 7.5% of them singletons. The sequences come from CD4+ T cells sorted from PBMCs, collected around 5 days after the first yellow fever vaccination. Every receptor here comes from a man aged 18-30 years who received the YFV17D yellow fever vaccine. The CDR3 runs from the conserved cysteine through the conserved F or W. A D gene is named only where the DNA matches it firmly. The size entry is marked missing in some rows and otherwise reads once, few, many or a size class.

TRBJ1-4,TRBD1,TRBV3-1,many,CASSQGTGFEKLFF,TGTGCCAGCAGCCAAGGGACAGGGTTTGAAAAACTGTTTTTT
TRBJ1-6,TRBD1,TRBV5-1,few,CASSLGLQGGNSPLHF,TGCGCCAGCAGCTTGGGCCTCCAGGGGGGTAATTCACCCCTCCACTTT
TRBJ1-1,.,TRBV12-3/TRBV12-4,few,CASSLVPLNTEAFF,TGTGCCAGCAGTCTCGTGCCGTTGAACACTGAAGCTTTCTTT
TRBJ2-7,.,TRBV5-1,many,CASSLKRSLDTNEQYF,TGCGCCAGCAGCTTGAAGAGGAGTCTGGATACGAACGAGCAGTACTTC
TRBJ2-5,TRBD1,TRBV5-4,.,CASSLGQGKRETQYF,TGTGCCAGCAGCCTAGGACAGGGGAAAAGGGAGACCCAGTACTTC
TRBJ1-2,.,TRBV19,many,CASQPGTAYGYTF,TGTGCCAGCCAACCGGGGACGGCCTATGGCTACACCTTC
TRBJ1-4,.,TRBV2,many,CASRNPGLSNEKLFF,TGTGCCAGCAGAAATCCAGGGCTTTCTAATGAAAAACTGTTTTTT
TRBJ1-6,.,TRBV7-8,few,CASSPPREYNSPLHF,TGTGCCAGCAGCCCCCCCAGAGAGTATAATTCACCCCTCCACTTT
TRBJ2-6,.,TRBV6-2/TRBV6-3,few,CASRNLHSGANVLTF,TGTGCCAGCAGGAACCTTCATAGTGGGGCCAACGTCCTGACTTTC
TRBJ2-2,.,TRBV9,.,CASGAGTGNTGELFF,TGTGCCAGCGGCGCTGGGACGGGTAACACCGGGGAGCTGTTTTTT
TRBJ2-4,.,TRBV10-2,many,CASSHGRGSNIQYF,TGCGCCAGCAGTCACGGACGGGGCTCAAACATTCAGTACTTC
TRBJ2-1,TRBD2,TRBV19,.,CASSYPGLAGGRFNEQFF,TGTGCCAGTAGTTACCCGGGACTAGCGGGGGGGCGTTTCAATGAGCAGTTCTTC
TRBJ1-1,.,TRBV7-2,many,CASRNDRNTEAFF,TGTGCCAGCAGGAACGACAGGAACACTGAAGCTTTCTTT
TRBJ1-1,.,TRBV20-1,.,CSAIPARGAEAFF,TGCAGTGCTATACCGGCCCGTGGGGCTGAAGCTTTCTTT
TRBJ2-7,TRBD2,TRBV5-6,many,CASSQGLAGAYEQYF,TGTGCCAGCAGCCAAGGACTAGCGGGGGCGTACGAGCAGTACTTC
TRBJ1-4,TRBD1,TRBV7-9,.,CASSLWTGGRTNEKLFF,TGTGCCAGCAGCTTGTGGACAGGGGGTCGAACTAATGAAAAACTGTTTTTT
TRBJ1-4,.,TRBV20-1,many,CSANPGLGNEKLFF,TGCAGTGCAAATCCAGGGCTCGGTAATGAAAAACTGTTTTTT
TRBJ1-3,TRBD1,TRBV19,few,CASHRGLSGNTIYF,TGTGCCAGTCACAGGGGCCTCTCTGGAAACACCATATATTTT
TRBJ2-5,TRBD2,TRBV6-2/TRBV6-3,.,CASSWAGGIETQYF,TGTGCCAGCAGTTGGGCGGGGGGGATAGAGACCCAGTACTTC
TRBJ1-1,.,TRBV5-1,few,CASSLEVLAGGTEAFF,TGCGCCAGCAGCTTGGAAGTCTTGGCCGGGGGTACTGAAGCTTTCTTT
TRBJ1-2,.,TRBV29-1,many,CSVAGQNYGYTF,TGCAGCGTTGCTGGACAAAACTATGGCTACACCTTC
TRBJ2-3,.,TRBV4-3,many,CASSQEGPPDTQYF,TGCGCCAGCAGCCAGGAGGGGCCACCAGATACGCAGTATTTT
TRBJ2-3,TRBD2,TRBV7-9,.,CASGPGGSTDTQYF,TGTGCCAGCGGACCGGGGGGATCCACAGATACGCAGTATTTT
TRBJ2-5,TRBD1,TRBV20-1,few,CSAGGQAVQETQYF,TGCAGTGCAGGGGGACAGGCCGTACAAGAGACCCAGTACTTC
TRBJ2-4,.,TRBV9,many,CASSKDPGVNIQYF,TGTGCCAGCAGCAAAGACCCCGGGGTAAACATTCAGTACTTC
TRBJ2-2,.,TRBV4-3,.,CASSQEGDGAANTGELFF,TGCGCCAGCAGCCAAGAGGGAGATGGAGCGGCGAACACCGGGGAGCTGTTTTTT
TRBJ1-1,TRBD1,TRBV5-4,.,CASATGATMNTEAFF,TGTGCCAGCGCGACAGGGGCCACTATGAACACTGAAGCTTTCTTT
TRBJ1-6,.,TRBV7-3,few,CASPAQGIWTPLHF,TGTGCCAGCCCGGCCCAGGGTATCTGGACACCCCTCCACTTT
TRBJ1-1,.,TRBV7-8,.,CASSLWANMNTEAFF,TGTGCCAGCAGCTTATGGGCGAATATGAACACTGAAGCTTTCTTT
TRBJ1-1,TRBD1,TRBV7-2,many,CASSFTGGVNTEAFF,TGTGCCAGCAGCTTCACAGGGGGGGTGAACACTGAAGCTTTCTTT
TRBJ1-6,.,TRBV7-2,few,CASSSDSPLHF,TGTGCCAGCAGCTCAGATTCACCCCTCCACTTT
TRBJ2-3,.,TRBV6-2/TRBV6-3,few,CASKIRTDTQYF,TGTGCCAGCAAGATTCGCACAGATACGCAGTATTTT
TRBJ2-1,.,TRBV18,many,CASSLDSYNEQFF,TGTGCCAGCTCACTCGACAGCTACAATGAGCAGTTCTTC
TRBJ1-1,TRBD1,TRBV7-8,many,CASSLAMDREAFF,TGTGCCAGCAGCTTAGCGATGGACAGGGAAGCTTTCTTT